This T cell receptor beta chain was identified in a study of blood T cell repertoires in COVID-19. Background on the study: Donors in the United States, Italy and Spain gave samples during acute or convalescent COVID-19. The cDNA or gDNA used as material had been derived from T cells, B-cell-depleted T cells, or PBMCs.

Per the germline V gene, CDR1 is SGHTA and CDR2 is FQGTGA. The CDR3 loop spans 12 amino acids. Trimming at V came to 5 bases and at J to 8 bases, leaving 5 bases not matched to a gene. Original methodology: Scientists estimated how many nucleated cells there were by amplifying reference gene primers. Profiling relied on immunoSEQ multiplex PCR, and the TCRdb table lists in-frame clones only, not all of them. V and J calls and clone size come straight from that table; D and trimming were deduced from the DNA. This sample yields about half a million clones, of which 80% to 90% are seen a single time; roughly 3.1% belongs to the top ten.

Sequences were obtained from peripheral blood. The chain employs TRBV7-3 and TRBJ1-2; TRBD1 matches at 7 bases. The sequence came from a human donor in a cohort sampled during active COVID-19. CDR3 sequence: CASSLDRSGYTF. CDR3 bases: TGTGCCAGCAGCCTGGACAGGTCGGGCTACACCTTC.